A single sample gave rise to the 17 T cell receptor beta chains below, sequenced in a study of cytomegalovirus exposure and HLA in healthy donors. This PCR relied on a set of 60 Vbeta primers and 13 Jbeta primers. The table came from immunoSEQ multiplex PCR; TCRdb's copy has only in-frame clones and leaves some out. In the table there are around 160,000 clones, over 80% of which are singletons. Sequences were obtained from PBMCs. The receptor source for this set is a man aged 50-60 years in good health and CMV-seropositive.

This clone was observed once. The chain combines TRBV4-2 with TRBJ2-3; possible D gene TRBD2, 6 bases. The germline V gene encodes CDR1 LGHNA and CDR2 YNFKEQ. V gave up 0 bases and J gave up 8 bases, with 15 bases separating them. The CDR3 extends over 15 amino acids. CDR3 residues: CASSQDLGGAGTQYF. The CDR3 DNA reads as TGTGCCAGCAGCCAAGATCTTGGGGGAGCGGGTACGCAGTATTTT.

The CDR3: CASTPAGKTGGGEKLFF. The CDR3, as DNA: TGTGCCAGCACCCCGGCGGGTAAGACAGGGGGCGGCGAAAAACTGTTTTTT. The chain links TRBV11-2 to TRBJ1-4; 10 nucleotides align to TRBD1. V was clipped by 7 bases and J by 8 bases; unmatched bases: 16. Germline V gene data show CDR1 as SGHAT and CDR2 as FQNNGV. This CDR3 is built from 17 residues.

V and J are TRBV27 and TRBJ2-1; 10 positions agree with TRBD1. V shed 6 bases and J 8 bases; nucleotides not matched to a gene: 7. The V gene's germline CDR1 is MNHEY and CDR2 SMNVEV (reference sequence). CDR3 length equals 14 residues. The CDR3 reads CASSTKTGGHEQFF. As DNA, the CDR3 is TGTGCCAGCAGCACGAAGACAGGGGGCCATGAGCAGTTCTTC.

The chain has TRBV9 and TRBJ2-1; 10 nucleotides agree with TRBD2. This CDR3 has 15 amino acids. With V trimmed by 4 bases and J by 4 bases, 5 bases remained unmatched. Germline V gene sequence: CDR1 SGDLS, CDR2 YYNGEE. The CDR3 here is CASSTSGENYNEQFF. The CDR3 DNA follows: TGTGCCAGCAGCACTAGCGGGGAGAATTACAATGAGCAGTTCTTC.

This chain links TRBV2 with TRBJ2-1, with TRBD2 matching over 7 bases. Trimming took 2 bases from V and 6 from J; bases not matched to a gene: 7. CDR3 size: 15 residues. The germline V gene has CDR1 SNHLY and CDR2 FYNNEI. CDR3 residues: CASSERAGESNEQFF. The CDR3 coding sequence is TGTGCCAGCAGTGAACGGGCGGGAGAGAGCAATGAGCAGTTCTTC.

The chain recombines TRBV10-2 with TRBJ2-5, with 9 bases identical to TRBD1. This CDR3 is built from 14 residues. Trimming took 5 bases from V and 5 from J; bases not matched to a gene: 6. CDR1 is WSHSY and CDR2 is SAAADI in the germline V gene. The CDR3 DNA sequence: TGCGCCAGCAGTTTCAACAGGGGGCCGGAGACCCAGTACTTC. Translation: CASSFNRGPETQYF.

This clone was picked up one time. The chain combines TRBV7-9 with TRBJ2-1; 8 bases are a match to TRBD2. The germline V gene encodes CDR1 SEHNR and CDR2 FQNEAQ (reference sequence). After removal of 3 bases from V and 9 bases from J, the junction contained 13 bases not matched to a gene. The CDR3 consists of 16 residues. The CDR3 loop is CASSFPGSGSSVEQFF. The CDR3 DNA reads TGTGCCAGCAGCTTCCCGGGCAGCGGGAGCTCGGTTGAGCAGTTCTTC.

In nucleotides, the CDR3 is TGTGCCAGCAGCTTGCCAGCGGGGGGTACTGAAGCTTTCTTT. It specifies CASSLPAGGTEAFF. The V call is TRBV5-6, the J call TRBJ1-1; D may be TRBD1 (5 bases). CDR3 length equals 14 residues. The V and J ends lost 1 base and 5 bases respectively, with 12 bases between them. Germline V gene lookup returns CDR1 SGHDT and CDR2 YYEEEE.

V and J are TRBV7-2 and TRBJ2-2, with TRBD1 matching 7 bases. The CDR3 length is 15 residues. The germline CDR1 and CDR2 sequences are SGHTA and FQGNSA. V lost 1 base, J lost 3 bases, and 2 bases stayed unmatched. In nucleotides, the CDR3 is TGTGCCAGCAGCTTAGGGCAGGGGGACACCGGGGAGCTGTTTTTT. Amino acids: CASSLGQGDTGELFF.

This sequence joins TRBV11-1 and TRBJ2-7; TRBD1 agrees at 8 bases. V was pared by 3 bases and J by 2 bases, with 9 bases of the junction left unmatched. This CDR3 contains 16 residues. Germline-derived CDR1 and CDR2 are SGHAT and FQDESV (reference sequence). The CDR3 DNA sequence: TGTGCCAGCAGCTTGTCAGCAGGGGGCATCCCCTACGAGCAGTACTTC. Encoded protein: CASSLSAGGIPYEQYF.

This chain uses TRBV18 with TRBJ2-3; D may be TRBD1 (5 bases). The germline gives CDR1 KGHSH, CDR2 LQKENI. The CDR3 runs to 15 residues. Trimming took off 3 bases at V and 1 base at J, with 11 bases between the two ends. The CDR3 region has the DNA TGTGCCAGCTCACCCACCGTGACAGGCACAGATACGCAGTATTTT. This codes for CASSPTVTGTDTQYF.

V usage is TRBV30 and J usage is TRBJ2-3; 8 nucleotides match TRBD1. Losses at the gene ends were 2 bases for V and 5 bases for J; bases not matched to a gene: 6. The CDR3 runs to 14 residues. CDR1 GTSNPN and CDR2 SVGIG come from the germline V gene (reference sequence). The CDR3 DNA is TGTGCCTGGAGTAGAGGACAGGGTCGAGATACGCAGTATTTT. It yields the protein CAWSRGQGRDTQYF.

The chain recombines TRBV7-3 with TRBJ2-3, with D tentatively TRBD1 (6 bases). Germline-derived CDR1 and CDR2 are SGHTA and FQGTGA. The CDR3 covers 14 residues. V lost 3 bases and J lost 3, with 10 bases in between. CDR3 DNA: TGTGCCAGCAGCTTGTTGACAGGTACAGATACGCAGTATTTT. This sequence encodes CASSLLTGTDTQYF. Using reference TRBV7-3 and TRBJ2-3 for the parts outside the CDR3, the full variable domain is GAGVSQTPSNKVTEKGKYVELRCDPISGHTALYWYRQSLGQGPEFLIYFQGTGAADDSGLPNDRFFAVRPEGSVSTLKIQRTERGDSAVYLCASSLLTGTDTQYFGPGTRLTVL.

The chain is built from TRBV10-2 and TRBJ2-5, with a possible D match to TRBD2 (6 bases). Germline CDR1 and CDR2: WSHSY and SAAADI. V was trimmed by 0 bases and J by 7 bases, leaving 6 bases between them. This CDR3 is 12 amino acids long. CDR3 amino acids: CASSESRGTQYF. Written as DNA, the CDR3 is TGCGCCAGCAGTGAGTCGCGGGGGACCCAGTACTTC.

V gene TRBV15 combines with J gene TRBJ2-4, with TRBD1 matching 7 bases. This CDR3 spans 17 amino acids. V gave up 5 bases and J gave up 0 bases; unmatched junction bases: 10. Germline V gene sequence: CDR1 LNHNV, CDR2 YYDKDF (reference sequence). The CDR3 region has the DNA TGTGCCACCAGCCGAAGAACAGGGGAACTAGCCAAAAACATTCAGTACTTC. This gives the protein CATSRRTGELAKNIQYF.

This chain connects TRBV5-6 to TRBJ1-2; D is unresolved. V gave up 0 bases and J gave up 8 bases, with 17 bases separating them. CDR1 and CDR2 from the germline V gene are SGHDT and YYEEEE. This CDR3 is built from 15 residues. The CDR3 sequence is CASSLVQARLAGYTF. CDR3 bases: TGTGCCAGCAGCTTGGTCCAAGCCCGATTAGCGGGCTACACCTTC.

The table lists this clone with a few counts. CDR3 nucleotides: TGCGCCAGCAGCTTGGGACAGGGACGCTATGGCTACACCTTC. Amino acid sequence: CASSLGQGRYGYTF. The chain joins TRBV5-1 to TRBJ1-2, with 7 bases fitting TRBD1. Germline-derived CDR1 and CDR2 are SGHRS and YFSETQ. This CDR3 spans 14 amino acids. The trim removed 0 bases at V and 4 bases at J, leaving 3 bases unmatched.